This entry is about one TCR beta chain. Constant-region reverse primers amplified full-length variable regions, followed by semi-nested Nested Universal Primer A PCR. From the 5' RACE reads, TCRdb called clonotypes with MiXCR, one entry per CDR3 protein. The sample lists over 55,000 distinct CDR3 sequences, just under 30% occurring once. Naive CD4+ T cells were purified with Tregs depleted by CD25. Sequenced material: tumor-infiltrating naive CD4+ T cells sorted from the breast tumor. The subset: naive CD4+ T cells, CD4+CD45RA+CD25-. This TCR came from a female donor with breast cancer.

CDR3 protein: CASSRARTSGSGADTQYF. In nucleotides, the CDR3 is TGTGCCAGCAGCCGCGCTCGGACTAGCGGGAGTGGCGCAGATACGCAGTATTTT. V usage is TRBV4-2 and J usage is TRBJ2-3; TRBD2 matches at 13 bases. The CDR3 is 18 amino acids. Germline trimming cut 4 bases from V and 4 bases from J; bases unmatched to any gene: 11. The germline gives CDR1 LGHNA, CDR2 YNFKEQ.